A single sample gave rise to the 3 T cell receptor beta chains below, sequenced in a study of cytomegalovirus exposure and HLA in healthy donors. The repertoire was sequenced with immunoSEQ multiplex PCR; TCRdb's copy has only in-frame clones and lacks some. The data contain fewer than 120,000 clones, roughly nine tenths of them singletons. The sample consisted of PBMCs. All receptors come from a woman aged 18-29 years in good health and CMV-seronegative.

The chain's CDR3 is CASRTPGTRNEQYF. The CDR3 bases are TGTGCCAGCAGGACCCCCGGGACACGGAACGAGCAGTACTTC. V and J are TRBV28 and TRBJ2-7; weak D call: TRBD1 (6 bases). Trimming left V 6 bases short and J 5 bases short, with 17 bases between. Germline lookup yields CDR1 MDHEN and CDR2 SYDVKM. This CDR3 has 14 residues.

The chain carries TRBV5-1 and TRBJ2-7, with TRBD1 identical over 10 bases. Germline values: CDR1 SGHRS, CDR2 YFSETQ. Trimming took 1 base from V and 1 from J; bases not matched to a gene: 2. The CDR3 is 15 amino acids. This CDR3 is CASSLPGQGSYEQYF. CDR3 sequence (DNA): TGCGCCAGCAGCTTGCCGGGACAGGGGTCCTACGAGCAGTACTTC.

V and J are TRBV6-6 and TRBJ1-4, with TRBD1 as a possible D gene (5 bases). The CDR3 runs 14 residues. The V and J ends lost 11 bases and 0 bases respectively, with 13 bases between them. Germline CDR1 is MNHNY and CDR2 is SVGAGI (reference sequence). This chain's CDR3 is CAVTGLATNEKLFF. In DNA form, the CDR3 reads TGTGCCGTTACAGGCCTGGCAACTAATGAAAAACTGTTTTTT.